A selection of T cell receptor beta chains follows, all from one sample in a study of cytomegalovirus exposure and HLA in healthy donors. Assay used: immunoSEQ multiplex PCR; TCRdb lists only in-frame clones, some missing. Among around 160,000 clones listed, around four fifths were seen once. The specimen sequenced was PBMCs. Receptors originate from a man aged 25-45 years in good health and CMV-seropositive. CDR3s include the opening cysteine and the closing phenylalanine or tryptophan. The D gene is left open where the match is weak. Clone size is stated in some rows and not others, as once, few, many or a class when expanded.

clone size: NA; D gene: NA; CDR3 length: 12; J gene: TRBJ1-1; V gene: TRBV4-2; CDR3 protein: CASSQEQGTAFF; CDR3 DNA: TGTGCCAGCAGCCAAGAGCAGGGGACAGCTTTCTTT
clone size: NA; D gene: TRBD2; CDR3 length: 16; J gene: TRBJ2-5; V gene: TRBV7-8; CDR3 protein: CASSTFGGGPQETQYF; CDR3 DNA: TGTGCCAGCAGCACCTTCGGCGGGGGACCTCAAGAGACCCAGTACTTC
clone size: NA; D gene: NA; CDR3 length: 15; J gene: TRBJ2-5; V gene: TRBV5-1; CDR3 protein: CASSPPRGEAETQYF; CDR3 DNA: TGCGCCAGCAGCCCCCCCAGGGGGGAGGCAGAGACCCAGTACTTC
clone size: NA; D gene: TRBD2; CDR3 length: 17; J gene: TRBJ2-1; V gene: TRBV11-2; CDR3 protein: CASSLVSLAGDYNEQFF; CDR3 DNA: TGTGCCAGCAGCTTAGTGTCCCTAGCGGGGGACTACAATGAGCAGTTCTTC
clone size: NA; D gene: TRBD1; CDR3 length: 15; J gene: TRBJ1-5; V gene: TRBV5-1; CDR3 protein: CASSLMTGDNQPQHF; CDR3 DNA: TGCGCCAGCAGCTTGATGACAGGGGACAATCAGCCCCAGCATTTT
clone size: NA; D gene: TRBD1; CDR3 length: 13; J gene: TRBJ2-7; V gene: TRBV27; CDR3 protein: CASKQGNSYEQYF; CDR3 DNA: TGTGCCAGCAAACAGGGGAATTCCTACGAGCAGTACTTC
clone size: NA; D gene: TRBD1; CDR3 length: 14; J gene: TRBJ1-2; V gene: TRBV6-5; CDR3 protein: CASQLFTGDSGYTF; CDR3 DNA: TGTGCCAGCCAACTCTTCACAGGGGACTCTGGCTACACCTTC
clone size: once; D gene: NA; CDR3 length: 15; J gene: TRBJ2-5; V gene: TRBV7-2; CDR3 protein: CASSWGGGRQETQYF; CDR3 DNA: TGTGCCAGCAGCTGGGGGGGCGGCCGCCAAGAGACCCAGTACTTC
clone size: NA; D gene: NA; CDR3 length: 15; J gene: TRBJ1-1; V gene: TRBV5-5; CDR3 protein: CASSLAKGLLTEAFF; CDR3 DNA: TGTGCCAGCAGCTTGGCTAAGGGACTTTTGACTGAAGCTTTCTTT
clone size: NA; D gene: NA; CDR3 length: 12; J gene: TRBJ1-1; V gene: TRBV18; CDR3 protein: CASSPAEGEAFF; CDR3 DNA: TGTGCCAGCTCCCCGGCGGAGGGTGAAGCTTTCTTT
clone size: once; D gene: NA; CDR3 length: 12; J gene: TRBJ1-2; V gene: TRBV29-1; CDR3 protein: CSVEDSSYGYTF; CDR3 DNA: TGCAGCGTTGAAGATAGCAGCTATGGCTACACCTTC
clone size: NA; D gene: TRBD2; CDR3 length: 12; J gene: TRBJ2-3; V gene: TRBV30; CDR3 protein: CALLAGGDTQYF; CDR3 DNA: TGTGCCTTACTAGCGGGGGGTGATACGCAGTATTTT
clone size: NA; D gene: NA; CDR3 length: 14; J gene: TRBJ1-5; V gene: TRBV19; CDR3 protein: CASNYDRNNQPQHF; CDR3 DNA: TGTGCCAGTAACTATGACAGGAACAATCAGCCCCAGCATTTT
clone size: NA; D gene: TRBD2; CDR3 length: 16; J gene: TRBJ2-3; V gene: TRBV9; CDR3 protein: CASSVSGGGRSDTQYF; CDR3 DNA: TGTGCCAGCAGCGTAAGTGGCGGGGGGCGATCAGATACGCAGTATTTT
clone size: NA; D gene: TRBD1; CDR3 length: 12; J gene: TRBJ2-3; V gene: TRBV30; CDR3 protein: CAWSRGTGLAYF; CDR3 DNA: TGTGCCTGGAGTAGGGGGACAGGGCTGGCGTATTTT
clone size: NA; D gene: NA; CDR3 length: 14; J gene: TRBJ1-5; V gene: TRBV6-6; CDR3 protein: CASSLRSSNQPQHF; CDR3 DNA: TGTGCCAGCAGTCTGAGAAGTAGCAATCAGCCCCAGCATTTT
clone size: NA; D gene: TRBD1; CDR3 length: 16; J gene: TRBJ1-5; V gene: TRBV2; CDR3 protein: CASTPARTGGGQPQHF; CDR3 DNA: TGTGCCAGCACCCCGGCAAGGACAGGGGGCGGGCAGCCCCAGCATTTT
clone size: few; D gene: TRBD1; CDR3 length: 15; J gene: TRBJ1-1; V gene: TRBV11-3; CDR3 protein: CASSTGQGETTEAFF; CDR3 DNA: TGTGCCAGCAGCACGGGACAGGGGGAGACCACTGAAGCTTTCTTT
clone size: NA; D gene: TRBD1; CDR3 length: 13; J gene: TRBJ1-2; V gene: TRBV2; CDR3 protein: CASSADRDYGYTF; CDR3 DNA: TGTGCCAGCAGCGCCGACAGGGACTATGGCTACACCTTC
clone size: NA; D gene: NA; CDR3 length: 13; J gene: TRBJ2-1; V gene: TRBV7-2; CDR3 protein: CASSLVYDNEQFF; CDR3 DNA: TGTGCCAGCAGCTTAGTCTATGACAATGAGCAGTTCTTC
clone size: NA; D gene: NA; CDR3 length: 13; J gene: TRBJ2-1; V gene: TRBV4-1; CDR3 protein: CASSQASYNEQFF; CDR3 DNA: TGCGCCAGCAGCCAAGCTAGCTACAATGAGCAGTTCTTC
clone size: NA; D gene: NA; CDR3 length: 16; J gene: TRBJ2-1; V gene: TRBV4-2; CDR3 protein: CASSQEWGRPTDEQFF; CDR3 DNA: TGTGCCAGCAGCCAAGAATGGGGCAGGCCAACCGATGAGCAGTTCTTC
clone size: NA; D gene: TRBD1; CDR3 length: 15; J gene: TRBJ2-5; V gene: TRBV30; CDR3 protein: CAWSVQDRVRETQYF; CDR3 DNA: TGTGCCTGGAGTGTCCAAGACAGGGTCCGGGAGACCCAGTACTTC
clone size: NA; D gene: NA; CDR3 length: 15; J gene: TRBJ2-5; V gene: TRBV7-2; CDR3 protein: CASSLVAGLQETQYF; CDR3 DNA: TGTGCCAGCAGCTTGGTCGCGGGGCTCCAAGAGACCCAGTACTTC
clone size: NA; D gene: NA; CDR3 length: 16; J gene: TRBJ1-6; V gene: TRBV5-1; CDR3 protein: CASSSSSGSYNSPLHF; CDR3 DNA: TGCGCCAGCAGCTCCTCTTCCGGCTCCTATAATTCACCCCTCCACTTT
clone size: NA; D gene: TRBD1; CDR3 length: 13; J gene: TRBJ2-7; V gene: TRBV5-6; CDR3 protein: CASSPGTAYEQYF; CDR3 DNA: TGTGCCAGCAGCCCCGGGACAGCCTACGAGCAGTACTTC
clone size: NA; D gene: NA; CDR3 length: 16; J gene: TRBJ2-5; V gene: TRBV4-1; CDR3 protein: CASSQDPTGAGETQYF; CDR3 DNA: TGCGCCAGCAGCCAAGATCCAACAGGGGCGGGGGAGACCCAGTACTTC
clone size: NA; D gene: NA; CDR3 length: 14; J gene: TRBJ1-2; V gene: TRBV5-6; CDR3 protein: CASSPGNIDYGYTF; CDR3 DNA: TGTGCCAGCAGCCCGGGAAACATCGACTATGGCTACACCTTC
clone size: few; D gene: NA; CDR3 length: 13; J gene: TRBJ2-7; V gene: TRBV7-2; CDR3 protein: CASSLVLFYEQYF; CDR3 DNA: TGTGCCAGCAGCTTAGTTTTATTCTACGAGCAGTACTTC
clone size: NA; D gene: NA; CDR3 length: 15; J gene: TRBJ2-5; V gene: TRBV5-3; CDR3 protein: CARSLASVLAETQYF; CDR3 DNA: TGTGCCAGAAGCTTGGCCAGCGTACTAGCAGAGACCCAGTACTTC
clone size: NA; D gene: TRBD1; CDR3 length: 13; J gene: TRBJ1-5; V gene: TRBV10-3; CDR3 protein: CAIIGGLNQPQHF; CDR3 DNA: TGTGCCATCATAGGGGGCCTCAATCAGCCCCAGCATTTT
clone size: NA; D gene: NA; CDR3 length: 16; J gene: TRBJ1-5; V gene: TRBV6-6; CDR3 protein: CASSLAGKGSNQPQHF; CDR3 DNA: TGTGCCAGCAGCCTAGCGGGAAAGGGTAGCAATCAGCCCCAGCATTTT
clone size: NA; D gene: TRBD2; CDR3 length: 15; J gene: TRBJ2-3; V gene: TRBV29-1; CDR3 protein: CSVEASGGGGDTQYF; CDR3 DNA: TGCAGCGTTGAAGCCTCGGGAGGGGGTGGAGATACGCAGTATTTT
clone size: NA; D gene: TRBD2; CDR3 length: 15; J gene: TRBJ2-2; V gene: TRBV6-1; CDR3 protein: CASNGLAGNTGELFF; CDR3 DNA: TGTGCCAGCAACGGACTAGCGGGGAACACCGGGGAGCTGTTTTTT
clone size: NA; D gene: NA; CDR3 length: 13; J gene: TRBJ2-1; V gene: TRBV9; CDR3 protein: CASSVRTSNEQFF; CDR3 DNA: TGTGCCAGCAGCGTCCGGACTTCTAATGAGCAGTTCTTC
clone size: NA; D gene: TRBD2; CDR3 length: 16; J gene: TRBJ2-7; V gene: TRBV19; CDR3 protein: CASSPKGVAGTYEQYF; CDR3 DNA: TGTGCCAGTAGTCCCAAGGGGGTAGCGGGGACCTACGAGCAGTACTTC
clone size: NA; D gene: NA; CDR3 length: 17; J gene: TRBJ2-1; V gene: TRBV21-1; CDR3 protein: CASSGLRVRDRVNEQFF; CDR3 DNA: TGTGCCAGCAGCGGATTGAGAGTCCGGGACAGGGTTAATGAGCAGTTCTTC
clone size: NA; D gene: NA; CDR3 length: 15; J gene: TRBJ1-5; V gene: TRBV27; CDR3 protein: CASSLSGTGGQPQHF; CDR3 DNA: TGTGCCAGCAGTTTATCCGGGACGGGGGGTCAGCCCCAGCATTTT
clone size: NA; D gene: NA; CDR3 length: 15; J gene: TRBJ1-2; V gene: TRBV7-9; CDR3 protein: CASSPRGPGGDGYTF; CDR3 DNA: TGTGCCAGCAGCCCAAGGGGTCCCGGTGGGGATGGCTACACCTTC
clone size: NA; D gene: TRBD1; CDR3 length: 16; J gene: TRBJ2-7; V gene: TRBV4-1; CDR3 protein: CASSQVPDRGVYEQYF; CDR3 DNA: TGCGCCAGCAGCCAAGTCCCAGACAGGGGGGTCTACGAGCAGTACTTC
clone size: NA; D gene: NA; CDR3 length: 16; J gene: TRBJ1-6; V gene: TRBV19; CDR3 protein: CASSARQSSYNSPLHF; CDR3 DNA: TGTGCCAGTAGTGCCCGACAAAGCTCCTATAATTCACCCCTCCACTTT
clone size: NA; D gene: NA; CDR3 length: 13; J gene: TRBJ2-3; V gene: TRBV11-1; CDR3 protein: CASSLAIEYTQYF; CDR3 DNA: TGTGCCAGCAGCTTAGCCATCGAGTATACGCAGTATTTT
clone size: once; D gene: TRBD2; CDR3 length: 17; J gene: TRBJ2-1; V gene: TRBV7-6; CDR3 protein: CASSLVGGTSGGSEQFF; CDR3 DNA: TGTGCCAGCAGCTTAGTTGGGGGGACTAGCGGGGGGTCTGAGCAGTTCTTC
clone size: NA; D gene: TRBD1; CDR3 length: 15; J gene: TRBJ2-2; V gene: TRBV13; CDR3 protein: CASSARGRFTGELFF; CDR3 DNA: TGTGCCAGCAGCGCCAGGGGGCGCTTCACCGGGGAGCTGTTTTTT
clone size: NA; D gene: NA; CDR3 length: 15; J gene: TRBJ2-7; V gene: TRBV6-5; CDR3 protein: CASSWTGFEGDEQYF; CDR3 DNA: TGTGCCAGCAGTTGGACGGGGTTTGAGGGGGACGAGCAGTACTTC
clone size: NA; D gene: NA; CDR3 length: 14; J gene: TRBJ2-4; V gene: TRBV7-9; CDR3 protein: CASSHDGAKNIQYF; CDR3 DNA: TGTGCCAGCAGCCACGACGGGGCCAAAAACATTCAGTACTTC
clone size: few; D gene: NA; CDR3 length: 11; J gene: TRBJ1-2; V gene: TRBV5-8; CDR3 protein: CARGGFDGYTF; CDR3 DNA: TGTGCCAGGGGGGGGTTTGATGGCTACACCTTC
clone size: once; D gene: TRBD1; CDR3 length: 14; J gene: TRBJ1-1; V gene: TRBV5-1; CDR3 protein: CASTRTGRNTEAFF; CDR3 DNA: TGCGCCAGCACCCGGACAGGGAGGAACACTGAAGCTTTCTTT
clone size: NA; D gene: TRBD1; CDR3 length: 14; J gene: TRBJ1-1; V gene: TRBV18; CDR3 protein: CASSPDRVNTEAFF; CDR3 DNA: TGTGCCAGCTCACCGGACAGGGTGAACACTGAAGCTTTCTTT
clone size: NA; D gene: NA; CDR3 length: 16; J gene: TRBJ2-3; V gene: TRBV4-3; CDR3 protein: CASSPRTQLGTDTQYF; CDR3 DNA: TGCGCCAGCAGCCCGCGGACACAATTGGGTACAGATACGCAGTATTTT
clone size: NA; D gene: NA; CDR3 length: 15; J gene: TRBJ2-2; V gene: TRBV6-5; CDR3 protein: CASIKGSPNTGELFF; CDR3 DNA: TGTGCCAGCATCAAGGGGTCCCCGAACACCGGGGAGCTGTTTTTT
clone size: once; D gene: TRBD2; CDR3 length: 15; J gene: TRBJ2-1; V gene: TRBV6-5; CDR3 protein: CASSSRGGAGNEQFF; CDR3 DNA: TGTGCCAGCAGTTCTCGCGGGGGGGCCGGGAATGAGCAGTTCTTC
clone size: NA; D gene: NA; CDR3 length: 15; J gene: TRBJ1-5; V gene: TRBV2; CDR3 protein: CASSEGGRVNQPQHF; CDR3 DNA: TGTGCCAGCAGTGAAGGTGGCAGGGTGAATCAGCCCCAGCATTTT
clone size: NA; D gene: TRBD1; CDR3 length: 16; J gene: TRBJ2-3; V gene: TRBV27; CDR3 protein: CAIRRGQGMSTDTQYF; CDR3 DNA: TGTGCCATCCGTCGCGGACAGGGGATGAGCACAGATACGCAGTATTTT